The 25 T cell receptor beta chains reported below all come from one sample, sequenced in a study of human T cells and chemical hapten exposure. Time point defined: healthy volunteer bleed at 6 weeks. The authors extracted total RNA from unfractionated whole blood. TCRdb re-analysed the RACE reads in MiXCR, keeping a single row per CDR3 protein. The repertoire holds some 31,000 distinct CDR3 sequences, with 5.5% as singletons. The sample comprised whole blood. These receptor sequences come from a human donor in good health. Some clones in this sample may be carry-over from other donors' samples.

Many counts were recorded for this clonotype. This chain joins TRBV28 and TRBJ1-3; 10 bases are shared with TRBD1. CDR1 MDHEN and CDR2 SYDVKM come from the germline V gene. V was clipped by 4 bases and J by 4 bases; unmatched bases: 4. The CDR3 length is 15 residues. The CDR3: CASSSTTGGGNTIYF. Written as DNA, the CDR3 is TGTGCCAGCAGTTCCACGACAGGGGGCGGAAACACCATATATTTT.

This clonotype was seen a handful of times. Here the CDR3 reads CASSFSPGRMNTEAFF. The CDR3 DNA is TGTGCCAGCAGCTTTAGTCCAGGGAGGATGAACACTGAAGCTTTCTTT. The chain has TRBV7-9 and TRBJ1-1; D possibly corresponds to TRBD1 (5 bases). Trimming took off 3 bases at V and 0 bases at J, with 14 bases between the two ends. Germline V lookup: CDR1 SEHNR, CDR2 FQNEAQ (reference sequence). This CDR3 spans 16 amino acids.

In its sample, this clonotype was seen a few times. The rearrangement joins TRBV20-1 to TRBJ1-1; D is uncertain. The CDR3 loop spans 12 amino acids. CDR1 DFQATT and CDR2 SNEGSKA come from the germline V gene (reference sequence). Trimming left V 7 bases short and J 2 bases short, with 11 bases between. CDR3 residues: CSVKEPNTEAFF. The CDR3 nucleotides are TGCAGTGTTAAAGAACCCAACACTGAAGCTTTCTTT.

The chain uses TRBV10-3 and TRBJ1-1, with no clear D. The germline CDR1 and CDR2 sequences are ENHRY and SYGVKD. This CDR3 has 13 amino acids. V lost 6 bases, J lost 1 base, and 9 bases lay in between. The CDR3 is CAISGQRNTEAFF. The CDR3 DNA sequence: TGTGCCATCAGCGGGCAGCGGAACACTGAAGCTTTCTTT.

This clonotype was seen more than once but under ten times. The gene calls are TRBV5-1 and TRBJ1-2, with 10 bases identical to TRBD1. CDR1 is SGHRS and CDR2 is YFSETQ in the germline V gene. The CDR3 consists of 16 residues. J gave up 5 bases and V 0 bases, and 7 bases lay outside the gene matches. The CDR3 region is CASSLGQGASRYGYTF. The CDR3 DNA reads TGCGCCAGCAGCTTGGGACAGGGGGCATCCCGGTATGGCTACACCTTC.

Here the CDR3 DNA reads TGTGCCAGCAGTTTTCGGCCAGTACCGACTAACTATGGCTACACCTTC. Translation gives CASSFRPVPTNYGYTF. This rearrangement joins TRBV12-3 or TRBV12-4 to TRBJ1-2; D is unresolved. V was trimmed by 3 bases and J by 0 bases, leaving 14 bases between them. CDR3 length equals 16 residues.

This clonotype appeared many times. The CDR3 here is CAWSTGHNYGYTF. In DNA, the CDR3 is TGTGCCTGGAGTACCGGGCATAACTATGGCTACACCTTC. This chain joins TRBV30 and TRBJ1-2; D is ambiguous. The CDR3 contains 13 residues. Trimming pared 2 bases from V and 1 base from J, leaving 8 bases between. Germline CDR1 GTSNPN, CDR2 SVGIG (reference sequence).

This clonotype is medium-sized in the sample. This chain links TRBV3-1 with TRBJ2-5; D may match TRBD1 or TRBD2 (6 bases each). Per germline, CDR1 LGHDT and CDR2 YNNKEL (reference sequence). CDR3 length: 16 residues. V shed 3 bases and J shed 4 bases, with 18 bases lying between them. The CDR3 DNA is TGTGCCAGCAGCCAGAGTTGGGGGGCCTTGGGAGAGACCCAGTACTTC. It yields the protein CASSQSWGALGETQYF.

This clonotype has at least ten counts. This sequence joins TRBV10-3 and TRBJ2-4; D is unclear. The V end lost 1 base, the J end lost 1 base, and 11 bases lay between the germline ends. CDR1 and CDR2 from the germline V gene are ENHRY and SYGVKD. This CDR3 contains 16 residues. CDR3 amino acids: CAISEFPAAAKNIQYF. The CDR3 bases are TGTGCCATCAGTGAGTTTCCGGCGGCGGCCAAAAACATTCAGTACTTC.

This clonotype was picked up many times. The chain is built from TRBV7-2 and TRBJ2-1; D call uncertain. V shed 4 bases and J shed 9 bases, with 10 bases lying between them. Germline CDR1 and CDR2: SGHTA and FQGNSA. The CDR3 is made up of 12 amino acids. The CDR3, as DNA: TGTGCCAGCAGCTCTTCTATGGGTGAGCAGTTCTTC. It specifies CASSSSMGEQFF.

This clonotype was counted only a few times. This rearrangement joins TRBV20-1 to TRBJ1-2; weak D call: TRBD1 (6 bases). V shed 5 bases and J shed 6 bases, with 13 bases lying between them. This CDR3 region has 12 residues. Germline CDR1 DFQATT, CDR2 SNEGSKA (reference sequence). The CDR3: CSAHREADGYTF. The CDR3 DNA follows: TGCAGTGCTCACAGGGAAGCGGATGGCTACACCTTC.

Ten or more counts support this clonotype. The chain recombines TRBV6-5 with TRBJ1-5; D is undetermined. The CDR3 is 15 residues long. V dropped 5 bases and J dropped 7 bases, with 18 bases sitting between them. Germline CDR1 and CDR2: MNHEY and SVGAGI. The CDR3 protein is CASSPRGSGGQPQHF. CDR3 bases: TGTGCCAGCAGTCCCCGAGGTTCGGGCGGCCAGCCCCAGCATTTT.

This clonotype was detected a few times. The chain joins TRBV20-1 to TRBJ2-3; D is possibly TRBD1 (5 bases). With 0 bases removed from V and 10 bases from J, the gap between germline ends came to 11 bases. Germline lookup yields CDR1 DFQATT and CDR2 SNEGSKA (reference sequence). There are 12 residues in the CDR3. The CDR3 here is CSARDPGRPQYF. CDR3 nucleotide sequence: TGCAGTGCTAGAGATCCAGGGCGTCCGCAGTATTTT.

Many counts were recorded for this clonotype. V and J are TRBV20-1 and TRBJ2-3, with 12 bases fitting TRBD2. Trimming at V came to 3 bases and at J to 6 bases, leaving 7 bases not matched to a gene. The CDR3 consists of 15 residues. Germline CDR1 is DFQATT and CDR2 is SNEGSKA (reference sequence). The CDR3 bases are TGCAGTGCTAGTTCGCCGGGACTAGCGGGCGATACGCAGTATTTT. Its protein product is CSASSPGLAGDTQYF.

This clonotype was found many times. The rearrangement joins TRBV27 to TRBJ2-2; D not resolved. Between the trimmed V and J ends, which lost 1 base and 5 bases, there was a span of 2 bases. The CDR3 extends over 12 amino acids. The germline V gene encodes CDR1 MNHEY and CDR2 SMNVEV (reference sequence). Here the CDR3 reads CASSLLTGELFF. The CDR3 DNA is TGTGCCAGCAGTTTATTAACCGGGGAGCTGTTTTTT.

This clonotype was seen ten or more times. The rearrangement links TRBV10-2 to TRBJ2-3; 8 bases are shared with TRBD2. With V trimmed by 0 bases and J by 5 bases, 13 bases remained unmatched. Germline CDR1 WSHSY, CDR2 SAAADI. The CDR3 runs 18 residues. The CDR3 region has the DNA TGCGCCAGCAGTGAGTCGGAATCAACGGGAGGGCCCGGAGATACGCAGTATTTT. Translating it yields CASSESESTGGPGDTQYF.

This clonotype was seen ten or more times. The J gene is TRBJ2-1, the V gene TRBV24-1, with D hard to call. The CDR3 has 11 residues. The ends were cut back, 6 bases at V and 8 bases at J, with 7 bases in the middle. CDR1 and CDR2 (germline): KGHDR, SFDVKD. CDR3 sequence reads: CATSPEDEQFF. CDR3 in DNA: TGTGCCACCAGTCCTGAGGATGAGCAGTTCTTC.

This clonotype was detected ten times or more. The genes are TRBV27 and TRBJ1-1, with 10 bases lining up with TRBD1. The trim removed 5 bases at V and 3 bases at J, leaving 9 bases unmatched. The germline V gene encodes CDR1 MNHEY and CDR2 SMNVEV (reference sequence). The CDR3 is 16 residues long. The CDR3 sequence is CASSLLRTGGHTEAFF. For the CDR3, the DNA is TGTGCCAGCAGTCTACTTCGGACAGGGGGGCACACTGAAGCTTTCTTT.

This CDR3 reads CASSLTRQVGTEAFF. For the CDR3, the DNA is TGTGCCAGCAGTTTAACCAGACAGGTGGGCACTGAAGCTTTCTTT. The J gene is TRBJ1-1, the V gene TRBV12-3 or TRBV12-4; a weak D match, TRBD1 (6 bases). This CDR3 is 15 amino acids long. V dropped 2 bases and J dropped 4 bases, with 14 bases sitting between them.

This clonotype occurred a few times. The V call is TRBV18, the J call TRBJ2-6; no reliable D call. This CDR3 spans 16 amino acids. V lost 3 bases and J lost 0, with 9 bases in between. Germline lookup yields CDR1 KGHSH and CDR2 LQKENI. In DNA, the CDR3 is TGTGCCAGCTCACCTTCCTCAGTCTCTGGGGCCAACGTCCTGACTTTC. Amino acids: CASSPSSVSGANVLTF. The full variable domain, rest sourced from reference TRBV18 and TRBJ2-6, is NAGVMQNPRHLVRRRGQEARLRCSPMKGHSHVYWYRQLPEEGLKFMVYLQKENIIDESGMPKERFSAEFPKEGPSILRIQQVVRGDSAAYFCASSPSSVSGANVLTFGAGSRLTVL.

This clonotype was found many times. The chain joins TRBV7-8 to TRBJ1-1, with D perhaps TRBD1 (5 bases). The CDR3 covers 16 residues. Germline assignment: CDR1 SGHVS and CDR2 FQNEAQ. Trimming shortened V by 2 bases and J by 3 bases, and 16 bases separated the two germline ends. CDR3 in amino acids: CASSLFGETVYTEAFF. CDR3 bases: TGTGCCAGCAGCTTATTCGGGGAGACAGTATACACTGAAGCTTTCTTT.

This clonotype was seen repeatedly, ten times or more. The gene calls are TRBV7-9 and TRBJ2-3; D is unclear. The V end was cut by 0 bases, the J end by 6 bases, with 7 bases between. CDR1 and CDR2 from the germline V gene are SEHNR and FQNEAQ (reference sequence). The CDR3 contains 13 residues. CDR3: CASSLALGDTQYF. In DNA form, the CDR3 reads TGTGCCAGCAGCTTAGCGCTGGGGGATACGCAGTATTTT.

Details on this clonotype: This may be a read error, as it is one base from a much larger clone. The V call is TRBV5-1, the J call TRBJ2-7; possibly TRBD2 for D (5 bases). Germline CDR1 and CDR2: SGHRS and YFSETQ. The CDR3 has 15 amino acids. The CDR3 loop reads CVSSPWTGPAYEQYF. The CDR3 DNA is TGCGTCAGCAGCCCCTGGACTGGTCCGGCTTACGAGCAGTACTTC.

This clonotype has at least ten counts. The chain carries TRBV5-6 and TRBJ1-5; D unclear. The germline V and J ends were trimmed by 3 bases and 3 bases, with 10 bases remaining between them. Germline loops: CDR1 SGHDT, CDR2 YYEEEE. The CDR3 has 14 amino acids. The CDR3 DNA reads as TGTGCCAGCAGCTCCAGGAGGTTCAATCAGCCCCAGCATTTT. It specifies CASSSRRFNQPQHF.

Turning to this clonotype: A much larger clone sits a single nucleotide away, making a read error possible. The chain has TRBV24-1 and TRBJ2-4; TRBD2 might be the D (5 bases). Germline CDR1 KGHDR, CDR2 SFDVKD. The CDR3 is 14 residues long. The chain's CDR3 is CVTTRAPAKNIQYF. The CDR3 nucleotides are TGTGTCACCACGCGGGCACCAGCCAAAAACATTCAGTACTTC.